A selection of T cell receptor beta chains follows, all from one sample in a study of blood T cells in healthy people across ages. MiXCR, run by TCRdb on the 5' RACE reads, gives a single entry per CDR3 protein. Of approximately 580,000 distinct CDR3 sequences listed, around 24% are singletons. This sample also belongs to another study, concerning T cells of mothers and their children.

The specimen sequenced was blood. The receptors originated from a boy between 5 and 17 years old in good health. CDR3s include the opening cysteine and the closing phenylalanine or tryptophan. The D gene is left open where the match is weak.

v_gene	d_gene	CDR3aa
TRBV18	-	CASSPGHLNTEAFF
TRBV20-1	-	CSARPSAYEQYF
TRBV29-1	-	CSVNGPGSGETQRF
TRBV27	TRBD2	CASSLSGTSGGLGNEQFF
TRBV5-6	TRBD1	CASSLPGQTRAEKLFF
TRBV14	-	CATNGGSYGYTF
TRBV4-3	TRBD1	CASSQDKGQGRTGELFF
TRBV20-1	-	CSARGGEKETQYF
TRBV5-6	TRBD2	CASSLGGGGANVLTF
TRBV28	-	CASTFLQVTSMNTEAFF
TRBV7-9	-	CASSYYTSEDYGYTF
TRBV7-3	-	CASSIHPWETQYF
TRBV7-8	TRBD1	CASSLGATGVQETQYF
TRBV4-1	TRBD2	CAGSQVATSGAAKNIQYF
TRBV4-3	TRBD2	CASSQGSGGAYEQYF
TRBV28	-	CASEGGVSVPEAFF
TRBV27	-	CASSQQGLGSPLHF
TRBV6-1	-	CASSEVAEWETQYF
TRBV20-1	-	CSAPSGLGDTQYF
TRBV7-2	-	CASSFVRDGLEAFF
TRBV5-1	-	CASSPRTSWGEQFF
TRBV7-8	TRBD2	CASSLAYRTSGKSSYNEQFF
TRBV12-3/TRBV12-4	TRBD2	CASRLAGVFSEQFF
TRBV5-6	TRBD2	CASSLGSTSGARGTQYF
TRBV6-5	-	CASSYSLESDGYTF
TRBV29-1	-	CSVAKETNEKLFF
TRBV10-3	TRBD2	CAISEASGSRGNEQFF
TRBV4-1	TRBD1	CASSQDGQGGTEAFF
TRBV7-6	-	CASSPAGLSLSNQPQHF
TRBV20-1	-	CSALADSGISEQYF
TRBV29-1	TRBD2	CSVERLAGTPEQYF
TRBV3-1	TRBD2	CASSQGTSGLIYNEQFF
TRBV7-2	-	CASSPVIQETQYF
TRBV20-1	-	CSAREGEKLFF
TRBV7-9	-	CASSLCQWVGSNQPQHF
TRBV28	TRBD1	CASSWGTGGSSYEQYF
TRBV20-1	TRBD2	CSAQNSGRLYKYQETQYF
TRBV6-6	-	CASSYSRFAEQFF
TRBV20-1	TRBD2	CSASYLAGLPPITMNEQFF
TRBV18	TRBD1	CASSPPTGGNEKLFF
TRBV7-2	TRBD2	CASSSPGLGYEQYF
TRBV5-1	-	CASSLGSFNTGELFF
TRBV7-2	TRBD1	CASSLNPDRAGYTF
TRBV27	-	CASSPGPAYEQYF
TRBV27	TRBD1	CASSPVPGQSIYEQYF
TRBV6-1	-	CASSEYEGSRETQYF
TRBV27	-	CASNIPDRRAFF
TRBV3-1	TRBD1	CASSQGTGDNYGYTF
TRBV12-3/TRBV12-4	TRBD1	CASSPRRGPPHF
TRBV20-1	-	CSAGDWETQYF
TRBV28	TRBD1	CASIASGTGGGRAFF
TRBV12-3/TRBV12-4	-	CASSPDSSSYNEQFF
TRBV7-8	-	CASSPRTGTQGRYF